This TCR beta chain was identified in a study of OX40 agonist ivuxolimab in advanced cancers. Concerning the study at large: The costimulatory receptor OX40 (CD134) was targeted by ivuxolimab, a fully human IgG2 agonistic monoclonal antibody. Partial responses were achieved by three dose-escalation patients, of whom one had hepatocellular carcinoma and two had cutaneous melanoma. Of the approximately 50 patients in dose escalation, 19 had hepatocellular carcinoma, some 15 had melanoma, 9 had renal cell carcinoma and 9 had head and neck cancer. Intravenous ivuxolimab was administered to patients every 2 weeks at six dose levels: 0.01, 0.1, 0.3, 1.5, 3 and 10 mg/kg. The paper reports the monotherapy dose-escalation portion (N of about 47 patients) of the phase I ivuxolimab trial. Peripheral TCRbeta sequencing aimed to test whether ivuxolimab altered TCR sequence diversity and caused clonal T-cell expansion. Prior anti-PD-1, anti-PD-L1 or anti-CTLA-4 therapy was permitted, and 40% of dose-escalation patients had received checkpoint inhibitors. The dose-escalation cohort was about 83% male with a mean age of around 64 years, ranging from roughly 20 to 80.

Worth noting for this clone: Its antigen is currently not known. Base-call qualities are not available, and no considerably larger clone is one nucleotide away.

Findings and caveats that apply to the study as a whole: Antigen specificity was not determined for the clonally expanded peripheral T cells. At doses of 0.1 to 3.0 mg/kg, clonal expansion of both CD4+ and CD8+ T cells in blood was seen between baseline and week 6. After ivuxolimab, CD8+ T cells had more expanded clones than CD4+ T cells on average. Low levels of normalized T-cell clonal expansion were also seen in some patients who did not respond. In partial responders in the 0.1-3.0 mg/kg groups, normalized peripheral clonal expansion was found to be among the lowest, especially among CD8+ T cells.

Patients with autoimmune disease history or receiving systemic immunosuppression were excluded from the trial. Peripheral blood for TCR sequencing was drawn from every dose cohort at baseline, at cycle 4 day 1 and at cycle 7 day 1. The samples were taken from a phase I, first-in-human, multicenter, open-label dose-escalation trial of ivuxolimab. Adults with locally advanced or metastatic melanoma, renal cell carcinoma, hepatocellular carcinoma or head and neck squamous cell carcinoma were enrolled in the trial. CD4+ and CD8+ T cells were sorted separately from peripheral blood before TCR sequencing. Genomic DNA was isolated from the sorted cells so that the TCRbeta CDR3 region could be sequenced. The immunoSEQ Assay was used for sequencing of TCRbeta CDR3 regions. In its TCRdb copy, this immuneACCESS table keeps in-frame sequences only and misses some clones. Where compared with another copy, unresolved V genes explain less than half of these, and the others have no known cause. This sample has about 22,000 clones in its table, and roughly 86% of those were observed once. The top ten clonotypes cover about half of the sample.

Based on the germline V gene, the CDR1 and CDR2 sequences are SGHRS and YFSETQ. V loses 1 base of germline sequence and J loses 4 bases, and the interval between the two ends is 14 bases. The cysteine opens and the phenylalanine closes a CDR3 of 16 amino acids. Just CDR3 DNA is preserved here, 48 bases in frame from base 1. This TCR came from an adult with an advanced solid tumor such as melanoma, head and neck, liver or kidney cancer. Here the chain combines TRBV5-1 and TRBJ2-2; TRBD2 might be the D gene, on 5 matching bases. The sample consisted of CD4+ or CD8+ T cells sorted from blood, taken in a trial of the OX40 agonist ivuxolimab. DNA sequence: TGCGCCAGCAGCTTGTTAGGGCAAGGGAGCACCGGGGAGCTGTTTTTT. It codes for CASSLLGQGSTGELFF.